A selection of T cell receptor beta chains follows, all from one sample in a study of T-cell memory formation after mild COVID-19. One entry per CDR3 protein, called by TCRdb with MiXCR from the 5' RACE reads. The repertoire holds approximately 570,000 distinct CDR3 sequences, with more than 15% as singletons. The sequenced material came from PBMCs or a T cell subset sorted from them (not recorded which). The receptors were gathered from an adult woman who had mild COVID-19 (a few samples of this study predate the infection). Cell type and time point are not known. The CDR3 runs from the conserved cysteine through the conserved F or W. D genes are given only for firm matches. Some rows mark clone size as missing; the rest say once, few, many or name a class of expanded clone.

j_call: TRBJ2-7; clone_size: few; v_call: TRBV9; d_call: TRBD1; cdr3_nt: TGTGCCAGCAGCCCAAGGGACAGGGAGGGTTACGAGCAGTACTTC; cdr3_aa: CASSPRDREGYEQYF
j_call: TRBJ2-1; clone_size: few; v_call: TRBV6-2/TRBV6-3; d_call: TRBD2; cdr3_nt: TGTGCCAGCAGCCGACTAGCGGGCTCCCACAATGAGCAGTTCTTC; cdr3_aa: CASSRLAGSHNEQFF
j_call: TRBJ2-2; clone_size: few; v_call: TRBV20-1; d_call: NA; cdr3_nt: TGCAGTGCTCCTACTAGGAACACCGGGGAGCTGTTTTTT; cdr3_aa: CSAPTRNTGELFF
j_call: TRBJ1-2; clone_size: few; v_call: TRBV20-1; d_call: NA; cdr3_nt: TGCAGTGCCCTAAAGGGGGGAACTAACTATGGCTACACCTTC; cdr3_aa: CSALKGGTNYGYTF
j_call: TRBJ1-6; clone_size: many; v_call: TRBV5-1; d_call: NA; cdr3_nt: TGCGCCAGCAGGCCTACGACAAGATCTAATTCACCCCTCCACTTT; cdr3_aa: CASRPTTRSNSPLHF
j_call: TRBJ1-2; clone_size: many; v_call: TRBV5-1; d_call: NA; cdr3_nt: TGCGCCAGCAGCATAGACAGGACCTCCGGGCGAGGCTACACCTTC; cdr3_aa: CASSIDRTSGRGYTF
j_call: TRBJ1-2; clone_size: NA; v_call: TRBV5-1; d_call: TRBD1; cdr3_nt: TGCGCCAGCAGCTTGGGCTCTAGGGGGCTTAATAACTATGGCTACACCTTC; cdr3_aa: CASSLGSRGLNNYGYTF
j_call: TRBJ2-7; clone_size: NA; v_call: TRBV4-1; d_call: NA; cdr3_nt: TGCGCCAGCAGGCTCGGGACGGGGAATGGGGAGCAGTACTTC; cdr3_aa: CASRLGTGNGEQYF
j_call: TRBJ2-1; clone_size: NA; v_call: TRBV27; d_call: NA; cdr3_nt: TGTGCCAGCCTCTTAGCTGGGGGGAGCAATGAGCAGTTCTTC; cdr3_aa: CASLLAGGSNEQFF
j_call: TRBJ2-4; clone_size: few; v_call: TRBV5-4; d_call: TRBD1; cdr3_nt: TGTGCCAGCAGCACCGGGACAGCGCAGTACTTC; cdr3_aa: CASSTGTAQYF
j_call: TRBJ2-6; clone_size: few; v_call: TRBV5-5; d_call: NA; cdr3_nt: TGTGCCAGCAGGGCGGGGGCCCTCTGGGCCAACGTCCTGACTTTC; cdr3_aa: CASRAGALWANVLTF
j_call: TRBJ2-2; clone_size: NA; v_call: TRBV18; d_call: TRBD1; cdr3_nt: TGTGCCAGCTCACCACCCGGGACAGGGACCGGGGAGCTGTTTTTT; cdr3_aa: CASSPPGTGTGELFF
j_call: TRBJ1-2; clone_size: NA; v_call: TRBV24-1; d_call: NA; cdr3_nt: TGTGCCACCAGTGACGTCGACAGCTATGGCTACACCTTC; cdr3_aa: CATSDVDSYGYTF
j_call: TRBJ1-1; clone_size: NA; v_call: TRBV27; d_call: NA; cdr3_nt: TGTGCCAGCAGTTTAGTGGGGGCTGGGACTGAAGCTTTCTTT; cdr3_aa: CASSLVGAGTEAFF
j_call: TRBJ1-2; clone_size: NA; v_call: TRBV10-3; d_call: NA; cdr3_nt: TGTGCCACGGGTGGAGGGAGTGACTATGGCTACACCTTC; cdr3_aa: CATGGGSDYGYTF
j_call: TRBJ1-6; clone_size: NA; v_call: TRBV6-4; d_call: NA; cdr3_nt: TGTGCCAGCAGTGAATTCAGGGGTAATTCACCCCTCCACTTT; cdr3_aa: CASSEFRGNSPLHF
j_call: TRBJ2-1; clone_size: NA; v_call: TRBV12-3/TRBV12-4; d_call: NA; cdr3_nt: TGTGCCAGCAGCCCCGGGGGTACCTCCTACAATGAGCAGTTCTTC; cdr3_aa: CASSPGGTSYNEQFF
j_call: TRBJ2-5; clone_size: few; v_call: TRBV6-2/TRBV6-3; d_call: NA; cdr3_nt: TGTGCCAGCAGCGATCGAGACTGGGCGGCCCAGTACTTC; cdr3_aa: CASSDRDWAAQYF
j_call: TRBJ2-7; clone_size: NA; v_call: TRBV20-1; d_call: TRBD1; cdr3_nt: TGCAGTGCTAGGGTCGCGGGACAGGCATTCTACGAGCAGTACTTC; cdr3_aa: CSARVAGQAFYEQYF
j_call: TRBJ2-4; clone_size: few; v_call: TRBV7-2; d_call: NA; cdr3_nt: TGTGCCAGCAGCTTAGACGGGGCGCGGGGAAACATTCAGTACTTC; cdr3_aa: CASSLDGARGNIQYF
j_call: TRBJ2-1; clone_size: many; v_call: TRBV27; d_call: TRBD1; cdr3_nt: TGTGCCAGCAGTCAGGACAGGGGCTACAATGAGCAGTTCTTC; cdr3_aa: CASSQDRGYNEQFF
j_call: TRBJ2-1; clone_size: NA; v_call: TRBV6-5; d_call: TRBD2; cdr3_nt: TGTGCCAGCAGTTATCTAGCGGGGGACTCCTACAATGAGCAGTTCTTC; cdr3_aa: CASSYLAGDSYNEQFF
j_call: TRBJ2-3; clone_size: NA; v_call: TRBV24-1; d_call: NA; cdr3_nt: TGTGCCACCAGTGATTTACCCCGATTACCAGGGAGTGCCACAGATACGCAGTATTTT; cdr3_aa: CATSDLPRLPGSATDTQYF
j_call: TRBJ2-7; clone_size: few; v_call: TRBV9; d_call: TRBD1; cdr3_nt: TGTGCCAGCAGCGGTACAGGGGACTACGAGCAGTACTTC; cdr3_aa: CASSGTGDYEQYF
j_call: TRBJ2-7; clone_size: NA; v_call: TRBV18; d_call: NA; cdr3_nt: TGTGCCAGCTCCATAATTGAGTTAACCTACGAGCAGTACTTC; cdr3_aa: CASSIIELTYEQYF
j_call: TRBJ2-5; clone_size: NA; v_call: TRBV7-8; d_call: NA; cdr3_nt: TGTGCCAGCAGCTTTGGCCTCGTGAGAGAGTATCTGGAGACCCAGTACTTC; cdr3_aa: CASSFGLVREYLETQYF
j_call: TRBJ2-6; clone_size: few; v_call: TRBV7-9; d_call: NA; cdr3_nt: TGTGCCAGCAGCTTAGCGCTCGGGACAACTACTGGGGCCAACGTCCTGACTTTC; cdr3_aa: CASSLALGTTTGANVLTF
j_call: TRBJ1-6; clone_size: few; v_call: TRBV5-1; d_call: TRBD1; cdr3_nt: TGCGCCAGCAGCTTGGACGGACAGGCATCTAATTCACCCCTCCACTTT; cdr3_aa: CASSLDGQASNSPLHF
j_call: TRBJ2-1; clone_size: NA; v_call: TRBV5-4; d_call: NA; cdr3_nt: TGTGCCAGTAGGACGGAGTGGGGATTCGATGAGCAGTTCTTC; cdr3_aa: CASRTEWGFDEQFF
j_call: TRBJ1-1; clone_size: few; v_call: TRBV4-1; d_call: NA; cdr3_nt: TGCGCCAGCAGCCAAGAACGTAACAGGCTTATGAACACTGAAGCTTTCTTT; cdr3_aa: CASSQERNRLMNTEAFF
j_call: TRBJ2-5; clone_size: NA; v_call: TRBV9; d_call: TRBD2; cdr3_nt: TGTGCCAGCATGCCTCTTCCTCCTAGCGGGCAAGAGACCCAGTACTTC; cdr3_aa: CASMPLPPSGQETQYF
j_call: TRBJ1-2; clone_size: NA; v_call: TRBV20-1; d_call: NA; cdr3_nt: TGCAGTGCTAGAGATATGAGGGGGTTCTCTGGCTACACCTTC; cdr3_aa: CSARDMRGFSGYTF
j_call: TRBJ2-3; clone_size: many; v_call: TRBV24-1; d_call: TRBD2; cdr3_nt: TGTGCCACCAGTGCATTAGCGGGGGAGGGAGATACGCAGTATTTT; cdr3_aa: CATSALAGEGDTQYF
j_call: TRBJ2-5; clone_size: NA; v_call: TRBV6-6; d_call: NA; cdr3_nt: TGTGCCAGCAATAAAGAGGGGACCCAGTACTTC; cdr3_aa: CASNKEGTQYF
j_call: TRBJ2-7; clone_size: NA; v_call: TRBV5-1; d_call: TRBD1; cdr3_nt: TGCGCCAGCAGCCGTGGAACAGGGGAAGGCGAGCAGTACTTC; cdr3_aa: CASSRGTGEGEQYF
j_call: TRBJ1-5; clone_size: NA; v_call: TRBV19; d_call: NA; cdr3_nt: TGTGCCAGTAGTACACAACAGAGCCGCAATCAGCCCCAGCATTTT; cdr3_aa: CASSTQQSRNQPQHF
j_call: TRBJ2-1; clone_size: NA; v_call: TRBV27; d_call: NA; cdr3_nt: TGTGCCAGCATCTTCCGCGCGGAGCCACCAGTCTACAATGAGCAGTTCTTC; cdr3_aa: CASIFRAEPPVYNEQFF
j_call: TRBJ1-1; clone_size: NA; v_call: TRBV4-2; d_call: NA; cdr3_nt: TGTGCCAGCAGCCCCTTCGGGGGTGGAGGTTTGTACACTGAAGCTTTCTTT; cdr3_aa: CASSPFGGGGLYTEAFF
j_call: TRBJ2-7; clone_size: NA; v_call: TRBV12-3/TRBV12-4; d_call: TRBD1; cdr3_nt: TGTGCCACACAAACAGGGGGCGGGTACGAGCAGTACTTC; cdr3_aa: CATQTGGGYEQYF
j_call: TRBJ2-6; clone_size: few; v_call: TRBV30; d_call: NA; cdr3_nt: TGTGGGGGCTCTGGGGCCAACGTCCTGACTTTC; cdr3_aa: CGGSGANVLTF
j_call: TRBJ2-3; clone_size: few; v_call: TRBV24-1; d_call: NA; cdr3_nt: TGTGCCACCAGTCCAACGGGCCGTGGGGATACGCAGTATTTT; cdr3_aa: CATSPTGRGDTQYF
j_call: TRBJ2-7; clone_size: NA; v_call: TRBV5-5; d_call: TRBD1; cdr3_nt: TGTGCCAGCAGCTTTCAGGGGGCTAACTACGAGCAGTACTTC; cdr3_aa: CASSFQGANYEQYF
j_call: TRBJ2-2; clone_size: few; v_call: TRBV5-1; d_call: NA; cdr3_nt: TGCGCCAGCAGCCCCGGACGGCCGAACACCGGGGAGCTGTTTTTT; cdr3_aa: CASSPGRPNTGELFF
j_call: TRBJ2-1; clone_size: few; v_call: TRBV7-2; d_call: TRBD2; cdr3_nt: TGTGCCAGCAGCTCGGTGGGACTAGCTAGAGGCGAGCAGTTCTTC; cdr3_aa: CASSSVGLARGEQFF
j_call: TRBJ2-2; clone_size: few; v_call: TRBV5-1; d_call: NA; cdr3_nt: TGCGCCAGCAAGGACGGGGAGCTGTTTTTT; cdr3_aa: CASKDGELFF
j_call: TRBJ2-7; clone_size: NA; v_call: TRBV29-1; d_call: NA; cdr3_nt: TGCAGCGTTGGAGGCAGAACCTACGAGCAGTACTTC; cdr3_aa: CSVGGRTYEQYF
j_call: TRBJ1-4; clone_size: once; v_call: TRBV20-1; d_call: NA; cdr3_nt: TGCAGTGCTAGAGATGGGCGGAAGGGAACGAAACTGTTTTTT; cdr3_aa: CSARDGRKGTKLFF
j_call: TRBJ1-4; clone_size: NA; v_call: TRBV9; d_call: NA; cdr3_nt: TGTGCCAGCAGCGTAGATGGCCGAAGGGGTTCTAATGAAAAACTGTTTTTT; cdr3_aa: CASSVDGRRGSNEKLFF
j_call: TRBJ2-7; clone_size: NA; v_call: TRBV4-1; d_call: NA; cdr3_nt: TGCGCCAGCAGCCCCCAGGCGCCAGGGGCCCACGAGCAGTACTTC; cdr3_aa: CASSPQAPGAHEQYF
j_call: TRBJ2-5; clone_size: NA; v_call: TRBV7-6; d_call: TRBD2; cdr3_nt: TGTGCCAGCAGCTTAGGAGTGGCACTAGCGGGGGGTTTGGCGACCCAGTACTTC; cdr3_aa: CASSLGVALAGGLATQYF
j_call: TRBJ2-1; clone_size: NA; v_call: TRBV5-1; d_call: TRBD1; cdr3_nt: TGCGCCAGCAGGAGGACAGGGGCCGCAAATGAGCAGTTCTTC; cdr3_aa: CASRRTGAANEQFF
j_call: TRBJ1-5; clone_size: NA; v_call: TRBV4-1; d_call: NA; cdr3_nt: TGCGCCAGCAGCCACGAAACGGGAGGTTTGGATCAGCCCCAGCATTTT; cdr3_aa: CASSHETGGLDQPQHF
j_call: TRBJ2-7; clone_size: few; v_call: TRBV2; d_call: NA; cdr3_nt: TGTGCCAGCAGTGAAGCGGGGAGATCCTTCTACGAGCAGTACTTC; cdr3_aa: CASSEAGRSFYEQYF
j_call: TRBJ2-3; clone_size: NA; v_call: TRBV24-1; d_call: NA; cdr3_nt: TGTGCCACCAGTGATAGGTGGGACACAGATACGCAGTATTTT; cdr3_aa: CATSDRWDTDTQYF
j_call: TRBJ1-1; clone_size: NA; v_call: TRBV29-1; d_call: TRBD1; cdr3_nt: TGCAGCGTTCAGGGGGCCGGAATGAACACTGAAGCTTTCTTT; cdr3_aa: CSVQGAGMNTEAFF
j_call: TRBJ1-1; clone_size: few; v_call: TRBV9; d_call: TRBD1; cdr3_nt: TGTGCCAGCAGCGTAGGTATACAGGGGGGTCGGAACACTGAAGCTTTCTTT; cdr3_aa: CASSVGIQGGRNTEAFF
j_call: TRBJ2-2; clone_size: NA; v_call: TRBV29-1; d_call: NA; cdr3_nt: TGCAGCGCAGGGACACACACCGGGGAGCTGTTTTTT; cdr3_aa: CSAGTHTGELFF